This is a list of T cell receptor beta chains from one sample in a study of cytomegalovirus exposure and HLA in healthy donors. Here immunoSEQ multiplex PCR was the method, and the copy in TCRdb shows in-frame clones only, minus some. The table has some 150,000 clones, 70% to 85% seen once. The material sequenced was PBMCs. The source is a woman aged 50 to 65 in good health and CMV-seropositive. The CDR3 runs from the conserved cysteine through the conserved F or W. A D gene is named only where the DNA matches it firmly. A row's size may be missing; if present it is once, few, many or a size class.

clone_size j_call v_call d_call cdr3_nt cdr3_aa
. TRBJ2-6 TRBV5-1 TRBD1 TGCGCCAGCAGCTTGGCCTTAACTACAGGGGGCGGTTTCGAAGGGGCCAACGTCCTGACTTTC CASSLALTTGGGFEGANVLTF
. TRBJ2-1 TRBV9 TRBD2 TGTGCCAGCAGCGTAGCCGGGGGGGCTAACTCCTACAATGAGCAGTTCTTC CASSVAGGANSYNEQFF
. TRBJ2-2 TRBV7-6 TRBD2 TGTGCCAGCAGCTCAGCTCCGGGACTAGCGGGGGGACTGAACACCGGGGAGCTGTTTTTT CASSSAPGLAGGLNTGELFF
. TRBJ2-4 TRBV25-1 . TGTGCCAGCAGTGAGACAGGTGGCATTCAGTACTTC CASSETGGIQYF
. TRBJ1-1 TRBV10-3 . TGTGCCATCAGTGAGTCTCCCCAAACAGGGCAGATGGAAGCTTTCTTT CAISESPQTGQMEAFF
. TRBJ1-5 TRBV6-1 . TGTGCCAGCAGGCCAGGTATAAGCAATCAGCCCCAGCATTTT CASRPGISNQPQHF
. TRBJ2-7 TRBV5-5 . TGTGCCAGCAGCTTCGGACGGGGATACGAGCAGTACTTC CASSFGRGYEQYF
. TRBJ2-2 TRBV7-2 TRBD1 TGTGCCAGCAGCTTGGCAGGGGGCGGGGAGCTGTTTTTT CASSLAGGGELFF
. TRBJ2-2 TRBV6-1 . TGTGCCAGCACCAGGGAGGCCGGGGAGCTGTTTTTT CASTREAGELFF
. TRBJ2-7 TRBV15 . TGTGCCACCAGCAGAGATCGGGTCGAGCAGTACTTC CATSRDRVEQYF
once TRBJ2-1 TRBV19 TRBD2 TGTGCCAGTAGATCTAGTGGGACTAGAGGCAATGAGCAGTTCTTC CASRSSGTRGNEQFF
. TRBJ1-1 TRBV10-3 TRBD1 TGTGCCATCACCCGAGGGCCTTTAACAGGGGCAGTGACTGAAGCTTTCTTT CAITRGPLTGAVTEAFF
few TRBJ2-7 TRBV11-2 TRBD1 TGTGCCAGCAGCTTAGGACAGGGTCCAACTAACGAGCAGTACTTC CASSLGQGPTNEQYF
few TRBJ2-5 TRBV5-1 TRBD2 TGCGCCAGCCACTCGGGTAGCGGGAATCAAGAGACCCAGTACTTC CASHSGSGNQETQYF
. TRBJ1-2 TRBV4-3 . TGCGCCAGCAGCCAGTCGCGGGGGTCGGGGTATGGCTACACCTTC CASSQSRGSGYGYTF
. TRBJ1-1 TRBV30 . TGTGCCGCCTGGAAAGCGTTGGGGGGGACTGAAGCTTTCTTT CAAWKALGGTEAFF
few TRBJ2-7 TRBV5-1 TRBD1 TGCGCCAGCAGCGCACAGGGGAGAGGTTCCTACGAGCAGTACTTC CASSAQGRGSYEQYF
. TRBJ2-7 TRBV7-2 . TGTGCCAGCAGGGAGACCGGGACCTACGAGCAGTACTTC CASRETGTYEQYF
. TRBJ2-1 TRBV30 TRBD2 TGTGCCTGGAGTCCAGCGGGGGGCCGCGGTGAGCAGTTCTTC CAWSPAGGRGEQFF
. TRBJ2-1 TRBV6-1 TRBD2 TGTGCCAGCACTAGCGGGGGGATCAACGAGCAGTTCTTC CASTSGGINEQFF
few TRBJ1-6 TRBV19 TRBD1 TGTGCCAGTAGTGGCCGACAGGGAGGTTCACCCCTCCACTTT CASSGRQGGSPLHF
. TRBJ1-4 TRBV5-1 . TGCGCCAGCAGCTCCGACACCAGTTCTAATGAAAAACTGTTTTTT CASSSDTSSNEKLFF
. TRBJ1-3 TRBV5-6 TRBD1 TGTGCCAGCAGCAAGACAGGGGCTGGAAACACCATATATTTT CASSKTGAGNTIYF
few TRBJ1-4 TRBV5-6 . TGTGCCAGCAGCTTGGCAGGGAATGAAAAACTGTTTTTT CASSLAGNEKLFF
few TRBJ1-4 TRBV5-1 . TGCGCCAGCAGGCCCACAGGGACTAATGAAAAACTGTTTTTT CASRPTGTNEKLFF
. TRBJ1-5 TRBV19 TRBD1 TGTGCCACCCGGACAGGGGGCTATAGCAATCAGCCCCAGCATTTT CATRTGGYSNQPQHF
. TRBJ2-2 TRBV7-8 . TGTGCCAGCAGCTTAATGGGCGGGGCTTTGTCCGGGGAGCTGTTTTTT CASSLMGGALSGELFF